This T cell receptor beta chain was identified during a study of T cell changes during pregnancy in multiple sclerosis. Only in-frame clones appear in the TCRdb table, and some are missing; sequencing was by immunoSEQ multiplex PCR. The top ten clones hold around 3% of a sample with 55,000 to 80,000 clones, about 93% of them seen once. The CDR3 covers 13 residues. Germline V gene lookup returns CDR1 LGHNA and CDR2 YSLEER. V shed 4 bases and J shed 1 base, with 4 bases lying between them. The sequence came from a female donor with multiple sclerosis, enrolled in a pregnancy study. The chain combines TRBV4-3 with TRBJ2-2; D ambiguous. Specimen: CD8+ T cells from peripheral blood mononuclear cells, collected in the second trimester of pregnancy. CDR3 coding DNA: TGCGCCAGCAGCCCGGGGAACACCGGGGAGCTGTTTTTT. It specifies CASSPGNTGELFF.